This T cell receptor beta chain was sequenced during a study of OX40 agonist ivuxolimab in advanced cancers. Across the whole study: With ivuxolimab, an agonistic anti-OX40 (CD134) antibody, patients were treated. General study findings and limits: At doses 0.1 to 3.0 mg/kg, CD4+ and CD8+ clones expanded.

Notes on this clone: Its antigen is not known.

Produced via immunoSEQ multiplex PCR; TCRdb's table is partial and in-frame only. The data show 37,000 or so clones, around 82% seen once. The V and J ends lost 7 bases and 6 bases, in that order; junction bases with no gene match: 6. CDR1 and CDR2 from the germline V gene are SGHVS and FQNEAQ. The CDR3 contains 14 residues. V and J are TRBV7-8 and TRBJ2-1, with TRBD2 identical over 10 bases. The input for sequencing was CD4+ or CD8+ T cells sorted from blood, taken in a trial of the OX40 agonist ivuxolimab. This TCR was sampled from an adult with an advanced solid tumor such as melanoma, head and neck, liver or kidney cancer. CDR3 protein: CASTPGLARNEQFF. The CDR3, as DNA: TGTGCCAGCACCCCGGGACTAGCGCGCAATGAGCAGTTCTTC.